The entry below gives a single TCR beta chain sequence along with its context. Germline assignment: CDR1 SGHRS and CDR2 YFSETQ. The CDR3 loop spans 16 amino acids. V was pared by 4 bases and J by 3 bases, with 8 bases of the junction left unmatched. The data are from a study of T-cell memory formation after mild COVID-19. TCRdb used MiXCR to reprocess the 5' RACE reads, holding one entry per CDR3 protein. The sample records under 300,000 distinct CDR3 sequences, approximately 8.4% being singletons. The chain combines TRBV5-1 with TRBJ2-1; TRBD2 aligns across 9 bases. Sequences were obtained from PBMCs or a T cell subset sorted from them (not recorded which). This TCR was sampled from a man aged 18-30 years who had mild COVID-19 (a few samples of this study predate the infection). Cell type and time point are not known. CDR3 bases: TGCGCCAGCAGCGGCGGAGCGGGGGGAAACTACAATGAGCAGTTCTTC. This translates into CASSGGAGGNYNEQFF.